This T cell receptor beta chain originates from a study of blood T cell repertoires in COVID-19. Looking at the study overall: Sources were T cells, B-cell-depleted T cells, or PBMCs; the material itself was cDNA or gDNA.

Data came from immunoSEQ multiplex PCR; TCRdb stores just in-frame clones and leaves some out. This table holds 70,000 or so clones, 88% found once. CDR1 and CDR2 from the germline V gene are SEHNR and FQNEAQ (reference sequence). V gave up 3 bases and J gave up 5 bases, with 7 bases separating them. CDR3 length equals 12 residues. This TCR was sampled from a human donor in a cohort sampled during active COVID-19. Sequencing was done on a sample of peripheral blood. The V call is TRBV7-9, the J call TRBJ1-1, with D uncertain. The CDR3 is CASSFSQTEAFF. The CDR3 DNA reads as TGTGCCAGCAGCTTCTCGCAGACTGAAGCTTTCTTT.